The 8 T cell receptor beta chains listed next were all sequenced from one sample in a study of control samples from healthy donors and cancer patients. Method: immunoSEQ multiplex PCR; TCRdb's copy keeps in-frame clones and lacks some. Counted here are about 160,000 clones, roughly 94% occurring once; the ten biggest clones make up 14%. Sequenced sample: PBMCs. These receptors all come from a man aged 55 to 70 with colorectal cancer.

The rearrangement links TRBV4-2 to TRBJ1-5; TRBD1 aligns across 7 bases. Germline CDR1 LGHNA, CDR2 YNFKEQ. The CDR3 is made up of 17 amino acids. After removal of 0 bases from V and 0 bases from J, the junction contained 5 bases not matched to a gene. CDR3 DNA: TGTGCCAGCAGCCAAGAGCCGGGACAGATTAGCAATCAGCCCCAGCATTTT. It yields the protein CASSQEPGQISNQPQHF.

A single count supports this clone. This sequence joins TRBV2 and TRBJ2-1; tentative D call: TRBD1 (7 bases). Germline V CDR1 and CDR2: SNHLY, FYNNEI. CDR3 length: 15 residues. V lost 4 bases and J lost 3, with 13 bases in between. The CDR3 reads CASSGGGGIYNEQFF. For the CDR3, the DNA is TGTGCCAGCAGTGGAGGAGGGGGCATCTACAATGAGCAGTTCTTC. The full variable domain, with the rest looked up from reference TRBV2 and TRBJ2-1, is EPEVTQTPSHQVTQMGQEVILRCVPISNHLYFYWYRQILGQKVEFLVSFYNNEISEKSEIFDDQFSVERPDGSNFTLKIRSTKLEDSAMYFCASSGGGGIYNEQFFGPGTRLTVL.

The rearrangement joins TRBV5-1 to TRBJ2-7, with D uncertain. The length of the CDR3 is 14 residues. CDR1 and CDR2 (germline): SGHRS, YFSETQ. V shed 2 bases and J shed 5 bases, with 14 bases lying between them. The CDR3 loop reads CASSLDRTRNEQYF. CDR3 coding DNA: TGCGCCAGCAGCTTAGATAGAACGAGAAACGAGCAGTACTTC.

The chain carries TRBV10-2 and TRBJ2-2, with a possible D match to TRBD2 (7 bases). Trimming shortened V by 2 bases and J by 3 bases, and 13 bases separated the two germline ends. This CDR3 region has 16 residues. The germline V gene has CDR1 WSHSY and CDR2 SAAADI. The CDR3 reads CASSERGGADTGELFF. CDR3 bases: TGCGCCAGCAGTGAGAGAGGGGGGGCGGACACCGGGGAGCTGTTTTTT.

This sequence joins TRBV7-9 and TRBJ1-3, with 7 bases that match TRBD1. CDR3 length equals 15 residues. The junction had 2 bases not matched to a gene; V was cut back by 3 bases and J by 0 bases. The germline V gene has CDR1 SEHNR and CDR2 FQNEAQ (reference sequence). DNA for the CDR3: TGTGCCAGCAGCTTTACAGGGGTCTCTGGAAACACCATATATTTT. It translates to CASSFTGVSGNTIYF.

The J gene is TRBJ2-2, the V gene TRBV29-1; D gene uncertain. Trimming cost V 3 bases and J 4 bases, with 9 bases left between them. Germline V gives CDR1 SQVTM, CDR2 ANQGSEA. The CDR3 totals 13 residues. DNA of the CDR3: TGCAGCGTTGACAGGCGGAGCACCGGGGAGCTGTTTTTT. This gives the protein CSVDRRSTGELFF.

This chain joins TRBV14 and TRBJ2-1, with D unresolved. The CDR3 extends over 16 amino acids. Trimming cost V 0 bases and J 0 bases, with 9 bases left between them. The germline V gene encodes CDR1 SGHDN and CDR2 FVKESK. CDR3 bases: TGTGCCAGCAGCCAAGACGCAGGCAGCTCCTACAATGAGCAGTTCTTC. Its translation is CASSQDAGSSYNEQFF.

The chain recombines TRBV27 with TRBJ1-2; weak D call: TRBD1 (5 bases). Trimming left V 4 bases short and J 4 bases short, with 13 bases between. This CDR3 comprises 14 residues. Germline lookup yields CDR1 MNHEY and CDR2 SMNVEV (reference sequence). The DNA for the CDR3 is TGTGCCAGCAGTTCTCTGCGGGGGGGCTATGGCTACACCTTC. This translates into CASSSLRGGYGYTF.